This T cell receptor beta chain was retrieved from a study of T cell responses to AZD1222 COVID-19 vaccine. The overall study: Pooled samples include second doses given at about 4 or 12 weeks.

On this clone itself: Its cognate antigen is unknown.

Findings and caveats of the study: Donors skewed white British and female; clonal diversity was possibly underestimated.

Generated by immunoSEQ multiplex PCR, the TCRdb table keeps only in-frame clones and is missing some. The table has 100,000 to 150,000 clones, 88% seen once; the top ten hold around 5.8%. In germline, CDR1 is SEHNR, CDR2 FQNEAQ (reference sequence). Trimming removed 1 base from V and 7 bases from J, with 13 bases in between. The CDR3 is made up of 14 amino acids. This receptor was obtained from an adult in good health. This material consisted of peripheral blood, taken on day 0 of AZD1222 vaccination. The genes are TRBV7-9 and TRBJ1-2, with a weak D call TRBD1 (6 bases). The CDR3 loop reads CASSLGSRTAGYTF. CDR3 bases: TGTGCCAGCAGCTTAGGGTCCCGGACAGCTGGCTACACCTTC.